This entry concerns a single T cell receptor (beta chain). This entry is derived from a study of cytomegalovirus exposure and HLA in healthy donors. Healthy individuals who donated bone marrow served as the donors. In the PCR, 60 Vbeta and 13 Jbeta primers were used. Clones were read by immunoSEQ multiplex PCR, and TCRdb kept only the in-frame ones, dropping some. The sample table includes around 100,000 clones. V lost 3 bases, J lost 2 bases, and 4 bases stayed unmatched. There are 15 residues in the CDR3. Germline V lookup: CDR1 SEHNR, CDR2 FQNEAQ (reference sequence). Sequencing input: PBMCs. J is TRBJ2-5 and V is TRBV7-9, with 9 bases that match TRBD1. This clonotype originated in a man aged 35 to 55 in good health and CMV-seropositive. CDR3 sequence reads: CASSLPTGGQETQYF. The CDR3 DNA sequence: TGTGCCAGCAGCTTGCCGACAGGGGGGCAAGAGACCCAGTACTTC.